This T cell receptor (beta chain) derives from a study of blood T cell repertoires in COVID-19. The authors' processing: How many nucleated cells were present was estimated from reference gene primer amplification. Generated by immunoSEQ multiplex PCR, the TCRdb table keeps only in-frame clones and is missing some. Clone size and V and J calls were adopted from that table, with D and trimming inferred from the DNA. The sample has 200,000 to 250,000 clones; about four fifths are singletons. This clone was found a few times. The junction does not match germline at one end; this may be a read error. The CDR3 runs 14 residues. In germline, CDR1 is LGHDT, CDR2 YNNKEL (reference sequence).

The chain couples TRBV3-1 (or the pseudogene TRBV3-2) to TRBJ1-2; D is perhaps TRBD1 (6 bases). The sequence was collected from a woman in her thirties or forties who had recovered from COVID-19. Sequencing was done on a sample of PBMCs or T cells enriched from blood (not recorded which). CDR3 DNA sequence: TGTGCCAGCAGCCAAGTTAGGGGACACTACGGCTACACCTTC. Encoded protein: CASSQVRGHYGYTF.